These 9 T cell receptor beta chains were all obtained from the same sample, sequenced in a study of T cells in localized non-small cell lung cancer. Clones were sequenced by immunoSEQ multiplex PCR, and TCRdb holds only the in-frame ones, with some missing. The sample gives 45,000 to 60,000 clones, about nine tenths of which show up once; 4.5% to 5.5% is in the top ten. The specimen comprised peripheral blood, sampled before any cancer treatment. Source of these receptors: a woman aged 35 to 69 with stage I lung adenocarcinoma.

This chain uses TRBV5-1 with TRBJ2-3; 12 bases align to TRBD2. Unmatched junction bases numbered 7, after V lost 2 bases and J lost 3 bases. This CDR3 has 17 residues. Germline assignment: CDR1 SGHRS and CDR2 YFSETQ. The CDR3 nucleotides are TGCGCCAGCAGCTTCCAGACTAGCGGGGGTGCTACAGATACGCAGTATTTT. It yields the protein CASSFQTSGGATDTQYF.

The chain combines TRBV5-4 with TRBJ1-1; D is ambiguous. The germline gives CDR1 SGHNT, CDR2 YYREEE (reference sequence). Trimming removed 3 bases from V and 6 bases from J, with 12 bases in between. The CDR3 is made up of 13 amino acids. The CDR3 region has the DNA TGTGCCAGCAGCTCCCGAGGCAGCCCTGAAGCTTTCTTT. It yields the protein CASSSRGSPEAFF.

The V and J genes are TRBV10-3 and TRBJ1-2; D is unresolved. This CDR3 spans 13 amino acids. The germline gives CDR1 ENHRY, CDR2 SYGVKD. V was pared by 3 bases and J by 6 bases, with 11 bases between. The CDR3 is CAISEEGNNGYTF. CDR3 in DNA: TGTGCCATCAGTGAAGAGGGCAATAATGGCTACACCTTC.

The J gene is TRBJ2-1, the V gene TRBV19, with D unclear. The germline V and J ends were trimmed by 1 base and 5 bases, with 12 bases remaining between them. The CDR3 consists of 15 residues. Germline lookup yields CDR1 LNHDA and CDR2 SQIVND (reference sequence). The DNA for the CDR3 is TGTGCCAGTAGTATAGGGCCAGTCCGGAACAATGAGCAGTTCTTC. Its translation: CASSIGPVRNNEQFF.

The J gene is TRBJ2-7, the V gene TRBV9, with D unresolved. Per germline, CDR1 SGDLS and CDR2 YYNGEE. V dropped 0 bases and J dropped 7 bases, with 8 bases sitting between them. This CDR3 has 12 residues. Here the CDR3 DNA reads TGTGCCAGCAGCGTAGGGTTGTGGGAGCAGTACTTC. This codes for CASSVGLWEQYF.

CDR3 region: CASSLSPGNYGYTF. For the CDR3, the DNA is TGTGCCAGCAGTTTATCGCCGGGGAACTATGGCTACACCTTC. This chain links TRBV27 with TRBJ1-2; unclear D gene. The CDR3 length is 14 residues. The V end lost 0 bases, the J end lost 2 bases, and 7 bases lay between the germline ends. CDR1 and CDR2 from the germline V gene are MNHEY and SMNVEV (reference sequence).

This chain uses TRBV5-6 with TRBJ2-1; D gene ambiguous. Trimming left V 0 bases short and J 9 bases short, with 16 bases between. CDR3 size: 15 residues. The germline gives CDR1 SGHDT, CDR2 YYEEEE. The CDR3 spells CASSLAWAALSEQFF. CDR3 DNA: TGTGCCAGCAGCTTGGCCTGGGCAGCTCTTAGTGAGCAGTTCTTC. The variable domain in full, completed from reference TRBV5-6 and TRBJ2-1, reads DAGVTQSPTHLIKTRGQQVTLRCSPKSGHDTVSWYQQALGQGPQFIFQYYEEEERQRGNFPDRFSGHQFPNYSSELNVNALLLGDSALYLCASSLAWAALSEQFFGPGTRLTVL.

V is TRBV6-6 and J is TRBJ1-1; D is undetermined. This CDR3 region has 11 residues. Germline V gene data show CDR1 as MNHNY and CDR2 as SVGAGI (reference sequence). Trimming shortened V by 4 bases and J by 7 bases, and 7 bases separated the two germline ends. CDR3 region: CASSSSSEAFF. In nucleotides, the CDR3 is TGTGCCAGCAGTTCTTCCAGTGAAGCTTTCTTT.

The chain employs TRBV7-7 and TRBJ2-2; possible D gene TRBD2, 5 bases. Germline V gene lookup returns CDR1 SSHAT and CDR2 FNYEAQ (reference sequence). The CDR3 has 13 residues. V lost 6 bases and J lost 4, with 9 bases in between. This CDR3 reads CASSYRGTGELFF. CDR3 sequence (DNA): TGTGCCAGCAGTTACCGGGGCACCGGGGAGCTGTTTTTT. Full variable domain (rest looked up from reference TRBV7-7 and TRBJ2-2): GAGVSQSPRYKVTKRGQDVTLRCDPISSHATLYWYQQALGQGPEFLTYFNYEAQPDKSGLPSDRFSAERPEGSISTLTIQRTEQRDSAMYRCASSYRGTGELFFGEGSRLTVL.